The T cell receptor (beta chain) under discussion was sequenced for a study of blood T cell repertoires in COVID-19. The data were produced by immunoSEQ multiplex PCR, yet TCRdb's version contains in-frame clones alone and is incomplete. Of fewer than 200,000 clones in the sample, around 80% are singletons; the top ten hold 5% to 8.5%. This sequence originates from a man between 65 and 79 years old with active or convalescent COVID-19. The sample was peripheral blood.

CDR3 in amino acids: CASSYPTGEGSYEQYF. The CDR3 DNA reads as TGTGCCAGCAGTTACCCGACAGGGGAAGGCTCCTACGAGCAGTACTTC. The V gene is TRBV6-5, the J gene TRBJ2-7; 8 bases are a match to TRBD1. V gave up 2 bases and J gave up 0 bases; unmatched junction bases: 6. CDR1 and CDR2 from the germline V gene are MNHEY and SVGAGI. The CDR3 consists of 16 residues.